One TCR beta chain is described in this entry. TCRdb processed the PCR reads anew with MiXCR; each CDR3 protein has one entry. This sample has 460,000 or so distinct CDR3 sequences, with about 26% found just once. Trimming left V 0 bases short and J 2 bases short, with 11 bases between. The V gene's germline CDR1 is SEHNR and CDR2 FQNEAQ (reference sequence). This CDR3 contains 15 residues. The data were taken from a study of molecular identifiers for immune sequencing clone quantification. Sorted naive CD8 T cells, about 20,000 to 1,100,000, were sequenced from 10%, 30% or 50% RNA. The sample taken for sequencing was naive CD8+ T cells from blood, with Jurkat cell RNA spiked in. The subset here: FACS-sorted CD8+CD4-CCR7+CD45RA+ naive T cells. This clonotype originated in a human donor in good health. Some libraries in this study had Jurkat cell RNA spiked in. The genes are TRBV7-9 and TRBJ2-7, with D unclear. CDR3 residues: CASSLALVSPYEQYF. The CDR3 region has the DNA TGTGCCAGCAGCTTAGCCCTGGTCAGTCCCTACGAGCAGTACTTC.